The text below deals with one T cell receptor (beta chain). Profiled with immunoSEQ multiplex PCR; TCRdb holds only in-frame clones, not every one. The sample has some 100,000 clones, around 85% seen once. Germline assignment: CDR1 SGDLS and CDR2 YYNGEE. This CDR3 is built from 16 residues. J was trimmed by 8 bases and V by 3 bases; bases with no gene match: 13. These data belong to a study of glioma-infiltrating T cells after dendritic cell vaccination. Across the study: Samples are from glioblastoma patients in Phase I and II dendritic cell vaccine trials. Autologous tumor lysate-pulsed dendritic cell vaccination was given between the early 2000s and the early 2010s.

This sequence originates from a human donor with glioblastoma. The chain uses TRBV9 and TRBJ2-1, with 8 bases fitting TRBD2. The sample was blood, taken before dendritic cell vaccination. Here the CDR3 reads CASSALPAGAGDEQFF. The DNA for the CDR3 is TGTGCCAGCAGCGCCCTACCGGCGGGAGCGGGGGATGAGCAGTTCTTC.